This T cell receptor (beta chain) was documented in a study of regulatory T cells in long-lasting Graves disease. Per the germline V gene, CDR1 is LGHDT and CDR2 is YNNKEL (reference sequence). The CDR3 loop spans 12 amino acids. V gave up 4 bases and J gave up 7 bases, with 9 bases separating them. Time point in this sample: newly diagnosed GD, antithyroid drugs for less than 3 months. Isolated PBMC RNA provided the starting material for the TCR library. Construction of the TCR beta libraries employed iRepertoire HTBI primers in conjunction with Arm-PCR of CDR3 regions. One entry per CDR3 protein, called by TCRdb with MiXCR from the multiplex PCR reads. This sample has fewer than 650,000 distinct CDR3 sequences, with 16% found just once. These records were also assigned to another study, of T cells in Graves' hyperthyroidism and ophthalmopathy. That study reports: Hyperthyroidism, newly diagnosed and lasting under 2 months, affected patients aged 18 to 65. The TCR CDR3 first-round RT-PCR relied on the HTBI primer set. Among clonotypes expanded in thyroid above 0.001, most were also found in blood.

The sample here was peripheral blood mononuclear cells (PBMCs), taken at new diagnosis, from a patient treated with antithyroid drugs. The chain combines TRBV3-1 with TRBJ2-3; maybe TRBD2 (5 bases). The TCR comes from a woman aged 25 to 39 with Graves disease. CDR3 coding DNA: TGTGCCAGCAGCCCCTCGGGAAATACGCAGTATTTT. Translated, it gives CASSPSGNTQYF.